The next 30 T cell receptor beta chains were all read from a single sample in a study of tumor and adjacent non-tumor tissue in lung cancer. RNA was extracted from bulk tissue without any cell sorting. Three rounds of nested PCR, following a modified ARM-PCR protocol, produced the TCRbeta library. TCRdb re-called the multiplex PCR reads through MiXCR, storing one row per CDR3 protein. Altogether tens of thousands of distinct CDR3 sequences are present, 50% to 60% being singletons, with the ten largest covering around 20%. The specimen sequenced was lung tumor tissue. The receptors originated from a man in his forties or fifties with non-small cell lung cancer.

On this clonotype: This may arise from a read error, as a much more abundant clone is one base away. The conserved phenylalanine or tryptophan is not found at the CDR3 terminus, so this likely reflects a read error. This chain uses TRBV30 with TRBJ1-4, with 9 bases aligning to TRBD1. V trimming: 0 bases; J trimming: 8 bases; junction bases outside the gene matches: 4. CDR3 length: 14 amino acids. CDR1 GTSNPN and CDR2 SVGIG come from the germline V gene (reference sequence). The DNA of the CDR3 is TGTGCCTGGAGTGTACAGGGGACAGGGGAAAAACTGTTTCTT. Protein product: CAWSVQGTGEKLFL.

Note on this clonotype: Being one base from a much bigger clone, this may be a read error. The chain employs TRBV6-5 and TRBJ1-2, with a tentative D call TRBD1 (5 bases). Looked up from germline, CDR1 is MNHEY and CDR2 is SVGAGI. The CDR3 runs to 16 residues. CDR3 protein: CVSSFGAARANYGYTF. DNA of the CDR3: TGTGTCAGCAGTTTCGGGGCCGCCCGGGCTAACTATGGCTACACCTTC.

Comments on this clonotype: The junction departs from the called germline gene at one end, perhaps through a read error. This chain connects TRBV10-3 to TRBJ2-7; D might be TRBD1 (6 bases). The germline V gene has CDR1 ENHRY and CDR2 SYGVKD. The CDR3 spans 14 residues. The CDR3 DNA sequence: TGTGCCGTCAGTGAATCGACAGGTGCGTCGTGGCAGTACTTC. Encoded protein: CAVSESTGASWQYF.

Note on this clonotype: Mismatch with germline at one junction end may stem from a read error. The chain links TRBV11-3 to TRBJ2-1, with D unresolved. The V gene's germline CDR1 is SGHNT and CDR2 YENEEA. The CDR3 has 12 amino acids. CDR3: CVSSLERPGLVF. Written as DNA, the CDR3 is TGTGTTAGCAGCTTAGAACGGCCTGGGCTTGTCTTC.

This clonotype was detected only a few times. The chain combines TRBV10-3 with TRBJ1-4; D gene unclear. CDR1 and CDR2 from the germline V gene are ENHRY and SYGVKD. Trimming cost V 8 bases and J 12 bases, with 22 bases left between them. The length of the CDR3 is 14 residues. The CDR3 loop is CAILGPNENCELFF. CDR3 nucleotide sequence: TGTGCCATCCTAGGACCTAATGAAAATTGTGAACTGTTTTTT.

As regards this clonotype: A clone one base away is much larger, so this may be a read error. This chain connects TRBV6-1 to TRBJ1-5; 11 positions agree with TRBD1. Germline values: CDR1 MNHNS, CDR2 SASEGT. The CDR3 has 17 amino acids. In DNA form, the CDR3 reads TGTGCCAGCCTACCCGGACAGGGGGCTGGGGGCAATCAGCTCCAGCATTTT. Translation: CASLPGQGAGGNQLQHF.

This clonotype was picked up many times. The gene calls are TRBV20-1 and TRBJ2-7, with TRBD2 identical over 12 bases. J gave up 2 bases and V 5 bases, and 7 bases lay outside the gene matches. Germline V gene sequence: CDR1 DFQATT, CDR2 SNEGSKA (reference sequence). There are 15 residues in the CDR3. The CDR3 sequence is CSAPITSGGTYEQYF. The CDR3 DNA reads as TGCAGTGCTCCTATTACTAGCGGGGGGACCTACGAGCAGTACTTC.

This rearrangement joins TRBV20-1 to TRBJ1-1; D gene unclear. CDR1 is DFQATT and CDR2 is SNEGSKA in the germline V gene (reference sequence). V was trimmed by 3 bases and J by 0 bases, leaving 8 bases between them. This CDR3 has 13 amino acids. The CDR3 coding sequence is TGCAGTGCTAGTTTAGGGCTGAACACTGAAGCTTTCTTT. Amino acid sequence: CSASLGLNTEAFF.

The rearrangement links TRBV11-3 to TRBJ2-1; 8 bases are a match to TRBD2. The CDR3 consists of 15 residues. V dropped 9 bases and J dropped 6; count of bases not matched to a gene: 13. Germline V CDR1 and CDR2: SGHNT, YENEEA. The DNA for the CDR3 is TGTGCCAGGAGCCTAGCGGGCCAGGTTATCAATGAGCAGTTCTTC. It specifies CARSLAGQVINEQFF.

This clonotype was detected a few times. This chain joins TRBV11-2 and TRBJ1-1; the match to TRBD1 covers 7 bases. J gave up 4 bases and V 3 bases, and 11 bases lay outside the gene matches. The CDR3 sequence is 16 residues long. The germline V gene encodes CDR1 SGHAT and CDR2 FQNNGV. In DNA form, the CDR3 reads TGTGCCAGCAGCTTGAGAGCAGGGGGAAAGATCACTGAAGCTTTCTTT. Its protein is CASSLRAGGKITEAFF.

This clonotype has just a few counts. The CDR3, as DNA: TGTGCCAGCAGCAAGGGATCCCTGAACACTGAAGCTTTCTTT. Its protein is CASSKGSLNTEAFF. The chain links TRBV6-5 to TRBJ1-1; no firm D call. The CDR3 has 14 residues. V was clipped by 6 bases and J by 0 bases, with 11 bases between them. From germline, CDR1 is MNHEY and CDR2 SVGAGI.

The CDR3 nucleotides read TGCAGTGCTGCGGAGGGGACCGCGATCTCAGAGACCCAGTACTTC. Translation: CSAAEGTAISETQYF. The V and J genes are TRBV20-1 and TRBJ2-5; D is possibly TRBD2 (6 bases). V was trimmed by 5 bases and J by 4 bases, leaving 20 bases between them. The germline V gene has CDR1 DFQATT and CDR2 SNEGSKA (reference sequence). CDR3 length: 15 residues.

A remark on this clonotype: Just one base apart from a much larger clone, this may be a read error. The chain uses TRBV4-1 and TRBJ2-3, with a possible D match to TRBD1 (6 bases). Germline CDR1 MGHRA, CDR2 YSYEKL. With 4 bases removed from V and 6 bases from J, the gap between germline ends came to 20 bases. This CDR3 has 16 residues. CDR3 bases: TGCGCCAGCAGCCGAGCAGGACACCCCGGACAGGATACGCAGTATTTT. Residues: CASSRAGHPGQDTQYF.

This clonotype was picked up many times. This chain joins TRBV4-2 and TRBJ2-2; 7 nucleotides line up with TRBD2. CDR1 is LGHNA, CDR2 YNFKEQ, per germline. Unmatched junction bases numbered 3, after V lost 1 base and J lost 1 base. CDR3 length equals 16 residues. The CDR3 region has the DNA TGTGCCAGCAGCCAAGTGGGGGAGGGGAACACCGGGGAGCTGTTTTTT. Its translation: CASSQVGEGNTGELFF.

Notes on this clonotype: Just one base apart from a much larger clone, this may be a read error. The chain carries TRBV20-1 and TRBJ1-2; maybe TRBD1 (6 bases). This CDR3 has 14 amino acids. The V gene lost 3 bases and the J gene lost 5 bases, with 16 bases spanning the gap. Germline V gives CDR1 DFQATT, CDR2 SNEGSKA (reference sequence). CDR3 in amino acids: CSARRQDSQYGYTF. Here the CDR3 DNA reads TGCAGTGCTAGGAGACAGGATTCCCAGTATGGCTACACCTTC.

This clonotype was found a few times. The genes are TRBV7-9 and TRBJ2-1; D unresolved. CDR1 and CDR2 from the germline V gene are SEHNR and FQNEAQ (reference sequence). CDR3 length: 13 residues. The V end was cut by 9 bases, the J end by 1 base, with 10 bases between. The CDR3 DNA follows: TGTGCCAGAAGCCGTTCTTCCTACAATGAGCAGTTCTTC. It yields the protein CARSRSSYNEQFF.

This clonotype was counted ten times or more. Here the CDR3 DNA reads TGCAGCGTCAACGCAGGGGTTGGCAAAAACATTCAGTACTTC. This codes for CSVNAGVGKNIQYF. The chain carries TRBV29-1 and TRBJ2-4; perhaps TRBD1 as D (6 bases). V gave up 6 bases and J gave up 3 bases, with 15 bases separating them. There are 14 residues in the CDR3. Looked up from germline, CDR1 is SQVTM and CDR2 is ANQGSEA. Full variable domain (rest looked up from reference TRBV29-1 and TRBJ2-4): SAVISQKPSRDICQRGTSLTIQCQVDSQVTMMFWYRQQPGQSLTLIATANQGSEATYESGFVIDKFPISRPNLTFSTLTVSNMSPEDSSIYLCSVNAGVGKNIQYFGAGTRLSVL.

Concerning this clonotype: A read error is likely, as this CDR3 ends without the conserved phenylalanine or tryptophan. The chain employs TRBV28 and TRBJ2-5, with TRBD2 identical over 8 bases. Germline V gene data show CDR1 as MDHEN and CDR2 as SYDVKM. The CDR3 consists of 15 residues. V trimming: 8 bases; J trimming: 2 bases; junction bases outside the gene matches: 10. CDR3 sequence (DNA): TGTGCCAGCTGTTCACGACTAGCGCTTCAAGAGACCCAGTACTCC. Translation: CASCSRLALQETQYS.

As for this clonotype: Because it lacks the conserved phenylalanine or tryptophan at the end, this CDR3 is likely a read error. This chain connects TRBV7-9 to TRBJ2-3, with D possibly being TRBD1 (5 bases). V was cut by 5 bases and J by 1 base, with 13 bases left in between. CDR1 SEHNR and CDR2 FQNEAQ come from the germline V gene (reference sequence). This CDR3 contains 15 residues. CDR3 sequence reads: CASSRQGSRTDTQYL. DNA of the CDR3: TGTGCCAGCAGCCGCCAGGGAAGCCGCACAGATACGCAGTATTTG.

This clonotype was picked up many times. The V call is TRBV5-6, the J call TRBJ2-7; weak D call: TRBD1 (5 bases). The CDR3 totals 12 residues. V shed 3 bases and J shed 2 bases, with 6 bases lying between them. Germline CDR1 SGHDT, CDR2 YYEEEE. In DNA form, the CDR3 reads TGTGCCAGCAGCTCGACAGCCTACGAGCAGTACTTC. Translated: CASSSTAYEQYF. The whole variable domain, filled in from reference TRBV5-6 and TRBJ2-7, reads DAGVTQSPTHLIKTRGQQVTLRCSPKSGHDTVSWYQQALGQGPQFIFQYYEEEERQRGNFPDRFSGHQFPNYSSELNVNALLLGDSALYLCASSSTAYEQYFGPGTRLTVT.

A few counts support this clonotype. The chain combines TRBV7-9 with TRBJ1-6, with D perhaps matching TRBD1 (6 bases). CDR1 SEHNR and CDR2 FQNEAQ come from the germline V gene (reference sequence). V lost 5 bases, J lost 5 bases, and 13 bases lay in between. The length of the CDR3 is 15 residues. Here the CDR3 reads CASSQQGSNNSPLHF. CDR3 in DNA: TGTGCCAGCAGCCAGCAGGGGAGTAATAATTCACCCCTCCACTTT.

This chain connects TRBV11-2 to TRBJ2-3; D is ambiguous. The CDR3 loop spans 18 amino acids. Germline V CDR1 and CDR2: SGHAT, FQNNGV. Trimming cost V 7 bases and J 2 bases, with 25 bases left between them. The CDR3 loop reads CASNLYLGSRRNTDTQYF. DNA of the CDR3: TGTGCCAGCAACCTTTACCTGGGCAGTCGACGGAACACAGATACGCAGTATTTT.

This clonotype occurred many times. The V and J genes are TRBV5-4 and TRBJ2-1; D remains ambiguous. V was trimmed by 4 bases and J by 10 bases, leaving 15 bases between them. The CDR3 contains 13 residues. Germline values: CDR1 SGHNT, CDR2 YYREEE (reference sequence). In nucleotides, the CDR3 is TGTGCCAGCAGCCTTGGGGTAGCCTTGGAGCAGTTCTTC. Residues: CASSLGVALEQFF. Variable domain in full (rest from reference TRBV5-4 and TRBJ2-1): ETGVTQSPTHLIKTRGQQVTLRCSSQSGHNTVSWYQQALGQGPQFIFQYYREEENGRGNFPPRFSGLQFPNYSSELNVNALELDDSALYLCASSLGVALEQFFGPGTRLTVL.

Comments on this clonotype: This could be a read error, since a much larger clone is one nucleotide away. The CDR3 sequence is CSAGTSGRRVQYF. The CDR3 nucleotides read TGCAGCGCAGGGACTAGCGGGAGACGCGTGCAGTACTTC. This rearrangement joins TRBV29-1 to TRBJ2-7; 14 bases map to TRBD2. Germline CDR1 SQVTM, CDR2 ANQGSEA. V gave up 7 bases and J gave up 9 bases; unmatched junction bases: 8. This CDR3 is built from 13 residues.

As to this clonotype: Given the absence of the conserved phenylalanine or tryptophan at the CDR3 end, a read error is likely. This chain connects TRBV5-1 to TRBJ1-1; D not resolved. V was trimmed by 5 bases and J by 5 bases, leaving 16 bases between them. CDR3 length equals 14 residues. From germline, CDR1 is SGHRS and CDR2 YFSETQ. CDR3 loop: CASSSGLRLTEAFL. In nucleotides, the CDR3 is TGCGCCAGCAGTTCTGGACTGAGGTTGACTGAAGCTTTCCTT.

This clonotype was recorded at least ten times. This sequence joins TRBV4-1 and TRBJ2-7, with TRBD2 as a possible D gene (6 bases). The CDR3 is 15 residues long. The V end was cut by 1 base, the J end by 2 bases, with 12 bases between. Germline CDR1 reads MGHRA; CDR2 reads YSYEKL. The CDR3 sequence: CASSQGQGGTYEQYF. The DNA of the CDR3 is TGCGCCAGCAGCCAAGGGCAGGGAGGAACCTACGAGCAGTACTTC.

V usage is TRBV15 and J usage is TRBJ2-1; 7 bases fit TRBD1. The CDR3 has 15 residues. Germline loops: CDR1 LNHNV, CDR2 YYDKDF (reference sequence). Losses at the gene ends were 4 bases for V and 5 bases for J; bases not matched to a gene: 8. CDR3 in DNA: TGTGCCACCAGCACAGGGGGAGCGATCAACAATGAGCAGTTCTTC. It codes for CATSTGGAINNEQFF.

This clonotype has just a few counts. The conserved phenylalanine or tryptophan is not found at the CDR3 terminus, so this likely reflects a read error. The limits of the CDR3 on the DNA are not certain, so only TCRdb's listed CDR3 is given. This rearrangement joins TRBV10-1 to TRBJ1-5. CDR1 is WNHNN and CDR2 is SYGVQD in the germline V gene (reference sequence). The CDR3 is made up of 12 amino acids, end residues included. This CDR3 is CASSNNNQPQHL.

For this clonotype: This is likely a read error, given that the CDR3 carries no conserved phenylalanine or tryptophan at its end. The chain employs TRBV4-2 and TRBJ2-2; perhaps D is TRBD1 or TRBD2 (5 bases each). The CDR3 contains 16 residues. Germline values: CDR1 LGHNA, CDR2 YNFKEQ. CDR3 nucleotide sequence: TGTGGCAGCAGCCCGACCGGGACGGTGAACACCGGGGAGCTGTTTCTT. Amino acid sequence: CGSSPTGTVNTGELFL.

Details on this clonotype: This may be a read error, as it is one base from a much larger clone. The chain has TRBV20-1 and TRBJ2-5; D gene ambiguous. Per the germline V gene, CDR1 is DFQATT and CDR2 is SNEGSKA (reference sequence). The CDR3 extends over 10 amino acids. The CDR3 nucleotides read TGCAGCACAAGTGCGGAGACCCAGTACTTC. Its protein product is CSTSAETQYF.